What follows describes a single T cell receptor (beta chain). Trimming pared 2 bases from V and 6 bases from J, leaving 16 bases between. Germline V lookup: CDR1 SGHVS, CDR2 FQNEAQ. The CDR3 length is 16 residues. The PCR ran on 60 Vbeta and 13 Jbeta primers. Assay used: immunoSEQ multiplex PCR; TCRdb lists only in-frame clones, some missing. In the table there are 100,000 to 150,000 clones, about three quarters of which are singletons. These data come from a study of cytomegalovirus exposure and HLA in healthy donors. The rearrangement links TRBV7-8 to TRBJ2-2; D might be TRBD2 (6 bases). Input material: PBMCs. This clonotype originated in a human donor in good health. The CDR3 DNA sequence: TGTGCCAGCAGCTTATTCGGGACTCCGATTTCCGGGGAGCTGTTTTTT. Amino acid sequence: CASSLFGTPISGELFF.